Listed below are T cell receptor beta chains from one sample, sequenced in a study of blood T cell repertoires in COVID-19. Clones were read by immunoSEQ multiplex PCR, and TCRdb kept only the in-frame ones, dropping some. This sample has about 370,000 clones, with approximately 90% found just once. Sequenced material: PBMCs or T cells enriched from blood (not recorded which). All receptors come from a man aged 18-30 years who had recovered from COVID-19. CDR3s include the opening cysteine and the closing phenylalanine or tryptophan. The D gene is left open where the match is weak. Not all rows give a size; the values are once, few, many and, for expanded clones, a class.

TRBJ1-3	TRBV7-9	once	NA	TGTGCCAGCAGCCCCCCTCCGACAGAGCCATCCCCCACCATATATTTT	CASSPPPTEPSPTIYF
TRBJ1-1	TRBV6-5	NA	TRBD1	TGTGCCAGCAGTTCGGACAGGGGGCGGGTCACTGAAGCTTTCTTT	CASSSDRGRVTEAFF
TRBJ1-3	TRBV7-2	NA	NA	TGTGCCAGCAGCTTGACAGGATCTGGAAACACCATATATTTT	CASSLTGSGNTIYF
TRBJ2-7	TRBV21-1	NA	NA	TGTGCCAGCAGCAAAAAATTAAGGCACAGGGGTACGTGGTTCGAGCAGTACTTC	CASSKKLRHRGTWFEQYF
TRBJ1-1	TRBV7-2	NA	NA	TGTGCCAGCAGCTTAACTTTATCCAGGGAAGGAGCTTTCTTT	CASSLTLSREGAFF
TRBJ1-2	TRBV7-9	once	NA	TGTGCCAGCAGCTCGCAGGCTAACTATGGCTACACCTTC	CASSSQANYGYTF
TRBJ1-5	TRBV19	NA	TRBD1	TGTGCCAGTAGTTTCCGGCTGAGGACAGGCCTTCTTGGCTCCCGCACGAATCAGCCCCAGCATTTT	CASSFRLRTGLLGSRTNQPQHF
TRBJ1-6	TRBV19	NA	NA	TGTGCCAGTACCCTCGCAGACTCCTATAATTCACCCCTCCACTTT	CASTLADSYNSPLHF
TRBJ1-1	TRBV11-2	NA	NA	TGTGCCAGCAGCTTAGGACAGATCACTGAAGCTTTCTTT	CASSLGQITEAFF
TRBJ2-1	TRBV7-9	NA	TRBD2	TGTGCCAGCAGCTTGGGGACTAGCGGGGGGTTAAGCAATGAGCAGTTCTTC	CASSLGTSGGLSNEQFF
TRBJ2-3	TRBV2	NA	NA	TGTGCCAGCAGTTACGAGGCAGATACGCAGTATTTT	CASSYEADTQYF
TRBJ2-7	TRBV19	NA	NA	TGTGCCAGTAGTATCTGGGAGAGCTCCTACGAGCAGTACTTC	CASSIWESSYEQYF
TRBJ1-1	TRBV5-5	NA	NA	TGTGCCAGCAGCTCCACAAATCTTTTGAACACTGAAGCTTTCTTT	CASSSTNLLNTEAFF
TRBJ2-3	TRBV5-1	NA	NA	TGCGCCAGCAGCTTAATAGGGGAATTAGCAGATACGCAGTATTTT	CASSLIGELADTQYF
TRBJ2-2	TRBV10-3	NA	TRBD1	TGTGCCATCAGTGACTCAACAGGGGCCGGGGAGCTGTTTTTT	CAISDSTGAGELFF
TRBJ2-1	TRBV28	NA	NA	TGTGCCAGCAGTTTGGCTAGCTCAGGCCGACGTGAGCAGTTCTTC	CASSLASSGRREQFF
TRBJ1-3	TRBV5-6	NA	NA	TGTGCCAGCAGCTTGAAAACAGGCTACTCTGGAAACACCATATATTTT	CASSLKTGYSGNTIYF